This TCR beta chain stems from a study of T cell changes during pregnancy in multiple sclerosis. This CDR3 is 15 amino acids long. Germline assignment: CDR1 MGHDK and CDR2 SYGVNS. Trimming took off 4 bases at V and 7 bases at J, with 19 bases between the two ends. Produced via immunoSEQ multiplex PCR; TCRdb's table is partial and in-frame only. The repertoire holds 60,000 to 85,000 clones, about 89% seen once, with over 1.3% in the top ten. The chain combines TRBV25-1 with TRBJ1-2, with a weak D call TRBD1 (6 bases). The source is a female donor with multiple sclerosis, enrolled in a pregnancy study. Sample: peripheral blood, taken in the second trimester of pregnancy. The CDR3 protein is CASSVGDKRWAGYTF. The CDR3 DNA is TGTGCCAGCAGTGTCGGGGACAAGCGATGGGCTGGCTACACCTTC.